These 13 T cell receptor beta chains share one sample of origin, sequenced in a study of shared clonotypes between healthy human individuals. Terminally differentiated effector memory CD45RA+ cells were excluded by CCR7 positive selection of CD45RO-negative cells. This table comes from immunoSEQ multiplex PCR, and its TCRdb copy is limited to in-frame clones, with some not included. The repertoire holds 1.5 million to 2.5 million clones, with about 95% as singletons. The sequenced material came from naive CD8+ T cells sorted from blood. The receptors stem from a man between 18 and 29 years old in good health.

Points on this clone: Other DNA variants within this sample encode the same CDR3. This chain uses TRBV6-1 with TRBJ2-3; no reliable D call. CDR1 is MNHNS and CDR2 is SASEGT in the germline V gene. This CDR3 region has 12 residues. With 0 bases removed from V and 6 bases from J, the gap between germline ends came to 4 bases. CDR3 sequence: CASSEAPDTQYF. The CDR3 bases are TGTGCCAGCAGTGAAGCGCCCGATACGCAGTATTTT.

DNA of the CDR3: TGTGCCAGCAGCTTAGTCGGCAGATTTTACGAGCAGTACTTC. Protein product: CASSLVGRFYEQYF. The chain employs TRBV11-2 and TRBJ2-7, with D unresolved. Per the germline V gene, CDR1 is SGHAT and CDR2 is FQNNGV. Between the trimmed V and J ends, which lost 1 base and 4 bases, there was a span of 11 bases. This CDR3 has 14 residues.

DNA of the CDR3: TGCGCCAGCAGTGAGACAGTTATGAACACTGAAGCTTTCTTT. It yields the protein CASSETVMNTEAFF. V is TRBV10-2 and J is TRBJ1-1; D uncertain. Trimming shortened V by 2 bases and J by 0 bases, and 7 bases separated the two germline ends. This CDR3 spans 14 amino acids. Germline assignment: CDR1 WSHSY and CDR2 SAAADI.

With respect to this clone: The same CDR3 also results from other DNA sequences found in this sample. The chain uses TRBV27 and TRBJ1-3; 8 bases are shared with TRBD1. The germline V gene encodes CDR1 MNHEY and CDR2 SMNVEV (reference sequence). This CDR3 has 14 amino acids. The J segment lost 2 bases and the V segment lost 5 bases, leaving 2 bases of the junction unmatched. In DNA, the CDR3 is TGTGCCAGCAGTCAGACAGGGGCTGGAAACACCATATATTTT. Translating it yields CASSQTGAGNTIYF.

V usage is TRBV10-3 and J usage is TRBJ1-1; tentatively, D is TRBD1 (6 bases). V was cut by 9 bases and J by 1 base, with 12 bases left in between. This CDR3 region has 13 residues. Germline assignment: CDR1 ENHRY and CDR2 SYGVKD. CDR3 residues: CAIGTLQNTEAFF. The CDR3 region has the DNA TGTGCCATTGGGACACTACAGAACACTGAAGCTTTCTTT.

This rearrangement joins TRBV4-1 to TRBJ1-6; 7 bases are shared with TRBD1. CDR1 and CDR2 from the germline V gene are MGHRA and YSYEKL. The length of the CDR3 is 14 residues. J lost 6 bases, V lost 4 bases, and 3 bases had no gene match. CDR3 sequence: CASSPGQSNSPLHF. CDR3 DNA: TGCGCCAGCAGCCCGGGACAGTCTAATTCACCCCTCCACTTT.

The chain uses TRBV4-1 and TRBJ2-3; no clear D gene. The CDR3 totals 14 residues. The germline V gene has CDR1 MGHRA and CDR2 YSYEKL. V was trimmed by 0 bases and J by 2 bases, leaving 6 bases between them. The CDR3 region is CASSQDLLTDTQYF. In DNA form, the CDR3 reads TGCGCCAGCAGCCAAGATCTACTCACAGATACGCAGTATTTT.

This chain links TRBV10-3 with TRBJ2-7, with TRBD1 matching 11 bases. Losses at the gene ends were 10 bases for V and 5 bases for J; bases not matched to a gene: 7. The CDR3 loop spans 13 amino acids. Germline values: CDR1 ENHRY, CDR2 SYGVKD. The CDR3 bases are TGTGCCACCTGGACAGGGGGCGGCCACGAGCAGTACTTC. Translated: CATWTGGGHEQYF.

The V gene is TRBV10-3, the J gene TRBJ2-2; the match to TRBD1 covers 7 bases. The ends lost 3 bases at V and 3 bases at J; junction bases unmatched: 4. The CDR3 totals 15 residues. Germline CDR1 reads ENHRY; CDR2 reads SYGVKD. CDR3 sequence: CAISEGGADTGELFF. For the CDR3, the DNA is TGTGCCATCAGTGAAGGGGGCGCCGACACCGGGGAGCTGTTTTTT.

The chain carries TRBV19 and TRBJ2-7; either TRBD1 or TRBD2 may supply D (5 bases each). V lost 1 base to trimming and J lost 0 bases, with 13 bases between them. Per the germline V gene, CDR1 is LNHDA and CDR2 is SQIVND (reference sequence). CDR3 length: 16 amino acids. The CDR3: CASSIGPPGASYEQYF. The CDR3 nucleotides read TGTGCCAGTAGTATAGGCCCCCCCGGGGCCTCCTACGAGCAGTACTTC.

This clone was seen only once. The chain carries TRBV10-3 and TRBJ2-7; D call uncertain. The CDR3 is 12 residues long. V shed 0 bases and J shed 4 bases, with 4 bases lying between them. Per the germline V gene, CDR1 is ENHRY and CDR2 is SYGVKD. The CDR3 DNA reads as TGTGCCATCAGTGAGTCGAAGTACGAGCAGTACTTC. Translation: CAISESKYEQYF.

This chain joins TRBV7-9 and TRBJ2-2; D gene unclear. CDR1 SEHNR and CDR2 FQNEAQ come from the germline V gene (reference sequence). Trimming removed 3 bases from V and 6 bases from J, with 5 bases in between. The CDR3 has 12 residues. The DNA of the CDR3 is TGTGCCAGCAGCTTTGACCCCGGGGAGCTGTTTTTT. Translating gives CASSFDPGELFF.

The V and J genes are TRBV7-9 and TRBJ1-1; D call uncertain. This CDR3 comprises 14 residues. Germline lookup yields CDR1 SEHNR and CDR2 FQNEAQ (reference sequence). Trimming left V 1 base short and J 1 base short, with 7 bases between. CDR3 coding DNA: TGTGCCAGCAGCTTAGAGCTCCCGAACACTGAAGCTTTCTTT. Translating gives CASSLELPNTEAFF.